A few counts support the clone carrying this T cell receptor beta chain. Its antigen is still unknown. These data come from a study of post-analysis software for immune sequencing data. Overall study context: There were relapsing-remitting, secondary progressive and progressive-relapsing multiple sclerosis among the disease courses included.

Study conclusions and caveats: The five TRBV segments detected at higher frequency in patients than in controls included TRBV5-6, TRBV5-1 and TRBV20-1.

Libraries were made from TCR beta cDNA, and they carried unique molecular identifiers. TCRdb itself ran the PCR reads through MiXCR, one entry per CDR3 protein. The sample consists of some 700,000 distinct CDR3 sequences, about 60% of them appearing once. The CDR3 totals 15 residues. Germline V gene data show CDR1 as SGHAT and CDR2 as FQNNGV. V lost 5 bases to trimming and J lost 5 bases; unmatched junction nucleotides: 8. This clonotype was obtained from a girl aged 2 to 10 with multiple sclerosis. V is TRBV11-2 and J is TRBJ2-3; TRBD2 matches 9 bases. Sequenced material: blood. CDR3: CASSPAAGGLDTQYF. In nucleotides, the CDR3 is TGTGCCAGCAGCCCCGCGGCGGGGGGGCTAGATACGCAGTATTTT.